A single TCR beta chain is shown here with its context. Its antigen is undetermined. These data are taken from a study of OX40 agonist ivuxolimab in advanced cancers. Study in general: Age averaged approximately 60 years (range roughly 23 to 79), and about 86% were male. Partial responses were achieved by three patients, one with hepatocellular carcinoma and two with cutaneous melanoma. General study points: At doses 0.1 to 3.0 mg/kg, CD4+ and CD8+ clones expanded.

Sequencing used immunoSEQ multiplex PCR; TCRdb keeps in-frame clones, though not all of them. The profile covers 64,000 or so clones, with 83% appearing a single time and 0.7% taken by the ten largest. This CDR3 is built from 15 residues. V lost 2 bases, J lost 3 bases, and 3 bases stayed unmatched. Germline loops: CDR1 MNHEY, CDR2 SMNVEV (reference sequence). The gene calls are TRBV27 and TRBJ1-3; 8 nucleotides match TRBD1. The sample consisted of CD4+ or CD8+ T cells sorted from blood, taken in a trial of the OX40 agonist ivuxolimab. The source of this sequence is an adult with an advanced solid tumor such as melanoma, head and neck, liver or kidney cancer. The CDR3: CASSLTGGLGNTIYF. CDR3 in DNA: TGTGCCAGCAGTTTAACAGGGGGTCTTGGAAACACCATATATTTT.